This TCR beta chain comes out of a study of response to subunit inactivated influenza vaccine. TCRdb analysed the RT-PCR reads with MiXCR anew, one entry per CDR3 protein. The table includes around 520,000 distinct CDR3 sequences, 12% detected once. This clonotype was recorded at least ten times. The antigen remains undetermined. V lost 2 bases and J lost 6; bases outside the gene matches: 11. The CDR3 is made up of 17 amino acids. Germline V lookup: CDR1 WSHSY, CDR2 SAAADI. Study outcomes and limitations: The authors offered the suggestion that each seasonal influenza vaccination recruits few new T cells.

V and J are TRBV10-2 and TRBJ2-3; 10 bases line up with TRBD2. This receptor was identified in a man between 45 and 60 years old who received an inactivated influenza vaccine. The sequenced sample was PBMCs from blood, obtained on the day of vaccination. CDR3 DNA sequence: TGCGCCAGCAGTGAGAGGGGACTAGCGTCCAGGGTGGATACGCAGTATTTT. Amino acid sequence: CASSERGLASRVDTQYF.